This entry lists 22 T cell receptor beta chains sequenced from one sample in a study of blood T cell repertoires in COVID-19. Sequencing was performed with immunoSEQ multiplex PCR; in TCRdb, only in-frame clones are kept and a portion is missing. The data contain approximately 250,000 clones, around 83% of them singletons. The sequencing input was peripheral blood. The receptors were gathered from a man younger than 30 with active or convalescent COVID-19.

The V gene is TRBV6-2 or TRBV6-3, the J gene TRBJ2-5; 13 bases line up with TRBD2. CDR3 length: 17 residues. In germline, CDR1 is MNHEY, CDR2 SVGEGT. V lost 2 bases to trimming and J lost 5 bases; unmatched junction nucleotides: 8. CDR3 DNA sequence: TGTGCCAGCAGTTACACCACGACTAGCGGGGGGAGGGAGACCCAGTACTTC. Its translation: CASSYTTTSGGRETQYF.

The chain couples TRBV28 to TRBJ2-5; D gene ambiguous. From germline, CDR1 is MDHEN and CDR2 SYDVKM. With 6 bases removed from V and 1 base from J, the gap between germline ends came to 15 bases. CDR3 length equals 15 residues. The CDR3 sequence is CASSSPWAVQETQYF. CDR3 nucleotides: TGTGCCAGCAGCTCCCCATGGGCCGTCCAAGAGACCCAGTACTTC. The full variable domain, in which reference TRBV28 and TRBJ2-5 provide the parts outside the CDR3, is DVKVTQSSRYLVKRTGEKVFLECVQDMDHENMFWYRQDPGLGLRLIYFSYDVKMKEKGDIPEGYSVSREKKERFSLILESASTNQTSMYLCASSSPWAVQETQYFGPGTRLLVL.

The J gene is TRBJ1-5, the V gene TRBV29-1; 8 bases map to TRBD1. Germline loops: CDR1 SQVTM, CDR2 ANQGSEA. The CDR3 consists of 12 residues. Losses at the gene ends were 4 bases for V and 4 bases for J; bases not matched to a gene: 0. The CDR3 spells CSVGTGNQPQHF. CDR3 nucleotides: TGCAGCGTTGGGACAGGGAATCAGCCCCAGCATTTT. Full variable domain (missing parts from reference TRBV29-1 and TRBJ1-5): SAVISQKPSRDICQRGTSLTIQCQVDSQVTMMFWYRQQPGQSLTLIATANQGSEATYESGFVIDKFPISRPNLTFSTLTVSNMSPEDSSIYLCSVGTGNQPQHFGDGTRLSIL.

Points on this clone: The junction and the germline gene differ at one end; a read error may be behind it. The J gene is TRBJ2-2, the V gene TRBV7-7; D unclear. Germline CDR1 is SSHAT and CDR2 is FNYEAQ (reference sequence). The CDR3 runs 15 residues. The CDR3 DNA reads TGTGCTAGCAGCTTAGAAACGGCAGGCGTCGGGGAGCTGTTTTTT. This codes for CASSLETAGVGELFF.

The CDR3 DNA reads TGTGCCAGCAACGTAGACTCCCGAAACACCGGGGAGCTGTTTTTT. Its translation is CASNVDSRNTGELFF. The gene calls are TRBV10-3 and TRBJ2-2, with unresolved D. Between the trimmed V and J ends, which lost 10 bases and 2 bases, there was a span of 17 bases. Germline CDR1 reads ENHRY; CDR2 reads SYGVKD. The CDR3 has 15 residues.

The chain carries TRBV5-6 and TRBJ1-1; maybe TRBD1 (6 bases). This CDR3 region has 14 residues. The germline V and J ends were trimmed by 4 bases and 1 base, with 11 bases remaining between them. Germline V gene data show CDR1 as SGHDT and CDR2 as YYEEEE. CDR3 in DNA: TGTGCCAGCAGCCTGGGGGCCGAGAACACTGAAGCTTTCTTT. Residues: CASSLGAENTEAFF.

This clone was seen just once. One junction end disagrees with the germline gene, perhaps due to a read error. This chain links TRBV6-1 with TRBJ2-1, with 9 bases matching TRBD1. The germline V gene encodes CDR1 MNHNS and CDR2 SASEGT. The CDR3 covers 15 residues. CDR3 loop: CASREGRDRAYEQFF. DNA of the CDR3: TGTGCCAGCAGAGAAGGGAGGGACAGGGCGTATGAGCAGTTCTTC.

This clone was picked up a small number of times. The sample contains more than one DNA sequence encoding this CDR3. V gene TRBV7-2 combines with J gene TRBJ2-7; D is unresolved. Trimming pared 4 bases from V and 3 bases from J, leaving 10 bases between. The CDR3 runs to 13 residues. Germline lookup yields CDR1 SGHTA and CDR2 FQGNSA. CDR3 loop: CASSSTPGYEQYF. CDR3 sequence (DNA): TGTGCCAGCAGCTCGACACCAGGCTACGAGCAGTACTTC.

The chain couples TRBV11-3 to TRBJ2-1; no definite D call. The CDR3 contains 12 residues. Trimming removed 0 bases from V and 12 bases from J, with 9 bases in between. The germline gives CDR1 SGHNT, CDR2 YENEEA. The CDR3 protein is CASSLDVAGQFF. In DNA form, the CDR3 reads TGTGCCAGCAGCTTAGATGTTGCCGGGCAGTTCTTC.

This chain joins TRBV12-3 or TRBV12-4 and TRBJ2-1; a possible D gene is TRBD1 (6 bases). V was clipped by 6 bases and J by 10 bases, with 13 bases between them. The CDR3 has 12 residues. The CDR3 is CASSLRGTEQFF. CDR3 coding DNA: TGTGCCAGCAGCCTTCGAGGGACAGAGCAGTTCTTC.

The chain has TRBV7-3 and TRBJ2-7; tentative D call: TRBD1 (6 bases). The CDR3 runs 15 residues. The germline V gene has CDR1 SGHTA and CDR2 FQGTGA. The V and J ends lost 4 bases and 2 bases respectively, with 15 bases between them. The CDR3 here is CASSSPTDRPYEQYF. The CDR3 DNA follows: TGTGCCAGCAGCTCACCGACGGACAGACCCTACGAGCAGTACTTC. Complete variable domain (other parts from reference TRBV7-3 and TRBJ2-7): GAGVSQTPSNKVTEKGKYVELRCDPISGHTALYWYRQSLGQGPEFLIYFQGTGAADDSGLPNDRFFAVRPEGSVSTLKIQRTERGDSAVYLCASSSPTDRPYEQYFGPGTRLTVT.

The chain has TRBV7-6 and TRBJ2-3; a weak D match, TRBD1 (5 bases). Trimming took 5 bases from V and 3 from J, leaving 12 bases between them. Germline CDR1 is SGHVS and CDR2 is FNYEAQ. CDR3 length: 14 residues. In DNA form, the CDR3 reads TGTGCCAGCAGCGACGACCCAGGGACAGATACGCAGTATTTT. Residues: CASSDDPGTDTQYF.

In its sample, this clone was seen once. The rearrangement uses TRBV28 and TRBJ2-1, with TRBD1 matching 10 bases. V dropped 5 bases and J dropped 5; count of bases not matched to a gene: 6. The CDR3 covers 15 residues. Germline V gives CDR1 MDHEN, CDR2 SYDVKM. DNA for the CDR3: TGTGCCAGCAGTCCTGACAGGGGGCTTAACAATGAGCAGTTCTTC. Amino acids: CASSPDRGLNNEQFF.

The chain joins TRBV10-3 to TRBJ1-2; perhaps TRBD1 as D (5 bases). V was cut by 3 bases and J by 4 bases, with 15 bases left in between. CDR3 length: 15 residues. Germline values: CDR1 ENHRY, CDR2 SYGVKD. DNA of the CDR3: TGTGCCATCAGTGAATCGACCGACAGAATCTATGGCTACACCTTC. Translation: CAISESTDRIYGYTF.

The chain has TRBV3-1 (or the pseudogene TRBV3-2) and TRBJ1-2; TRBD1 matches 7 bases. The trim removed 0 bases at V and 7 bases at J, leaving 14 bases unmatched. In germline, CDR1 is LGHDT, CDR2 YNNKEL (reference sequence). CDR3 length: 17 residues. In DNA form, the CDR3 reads TGTGCCAGCAGCCAAGATTGGGGCGACAGGGCTACGGGTGGCTACACCTTC. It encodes CASSQDWGDRATGGYTF.

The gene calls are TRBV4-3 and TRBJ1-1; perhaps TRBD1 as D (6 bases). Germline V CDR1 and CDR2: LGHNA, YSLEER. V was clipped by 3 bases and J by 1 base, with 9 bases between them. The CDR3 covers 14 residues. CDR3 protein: CASSHRTANTEAFF. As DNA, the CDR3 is TGCGCCAGCAGCCATCGGACAGCGAACACTGAAGCTTTCTTT.

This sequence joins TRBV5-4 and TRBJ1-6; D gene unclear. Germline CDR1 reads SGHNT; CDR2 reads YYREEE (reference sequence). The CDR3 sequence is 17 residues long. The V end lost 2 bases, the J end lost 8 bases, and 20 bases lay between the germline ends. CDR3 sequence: CASSFWASSHGDSPLHF. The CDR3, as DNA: TGTGCCAGCAGCTTTTGGGCCTCGTCCCACGGGGATTCACCCCTCCACTTT.

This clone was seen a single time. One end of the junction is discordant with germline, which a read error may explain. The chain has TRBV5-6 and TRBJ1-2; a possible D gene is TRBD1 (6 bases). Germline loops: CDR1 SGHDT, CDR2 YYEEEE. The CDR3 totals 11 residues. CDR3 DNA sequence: TGTGCCAGCAGCACGACAGGAGTTCGCGTCTTC. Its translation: CASSTTGVRVF.

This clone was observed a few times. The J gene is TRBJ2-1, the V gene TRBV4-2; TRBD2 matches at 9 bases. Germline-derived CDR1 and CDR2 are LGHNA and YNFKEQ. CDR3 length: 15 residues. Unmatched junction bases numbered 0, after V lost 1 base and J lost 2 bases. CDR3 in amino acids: CASSQGLAAYNEQFF. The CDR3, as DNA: TGTGCCAGCAGCCAAGGACTAGCGGCCTACAATGAGCAGTTCTTC.

Here the CDR3 DNA reads TGCGCCAGCAGCCTTACAGGGTATGGCTACACCTTC. Its protein product is CASSLTGYGYTF. The chain couples TRBV4-3 to TRBJ1-2, with a tentative D call TRBD1 (6 bases). Looked up from germline, CDR1 is LGHNA and CDR2 is YSLEER. Trimming left V 4 bases short and J 5 bases short, with 8 bases between. This CDR3 comprises 12 residues.

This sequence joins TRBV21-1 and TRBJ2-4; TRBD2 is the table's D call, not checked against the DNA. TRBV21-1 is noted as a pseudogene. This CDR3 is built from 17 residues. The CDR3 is CASSKVGLGRGLTSEYF. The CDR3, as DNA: TGTGCCAGCAGCAAAGTAGGTCTAGGGAGGGGGTTGACTTCTGAGTACTTC.

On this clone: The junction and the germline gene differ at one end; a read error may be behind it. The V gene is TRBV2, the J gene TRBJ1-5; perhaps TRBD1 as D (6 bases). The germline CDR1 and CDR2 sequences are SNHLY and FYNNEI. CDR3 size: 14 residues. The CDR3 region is CASSEDRTHQPQHF. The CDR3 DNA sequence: TGTGCCAGCAGCGAAGACAGGACCCATCAGCCCCAGCATTTT.